A single sample gave rise to the 26 T cell receptor beta chains below, sequenced in a study of OX40 agonist ivuxolimab in advanced cancers. Profiling relied on immunoSEQ multiplex PCR, and the TCRdb table lists in-frame clones only, not all of them. Of 60,000 or so clones in the sample, approximately 91% are singletons; the top ten hold 11%. This specimen consisted of CD4+ or CD8+ T cells sorted from blood, obtained in a trial of the OX40 agonist ivuxolimab. The receptors originated from an adult with an advanced solid tumor such as melanoma, head and neck, liver or kidney cancer.

The chain combines TRBV5-8 with TRBJ2-1; TRBD2 matches 13 bases. The germline V gene has CDR1 SGHTS and CDR2 YDEGEE. This CDR3 spans 19 amino acids. With V trimmed by 2 bases and J by 6 bases, 14 bases remained unmatched. Here the CDR3 reads CASSFTLAGGPTSFNEQFF. The CDR3 DNA reads as TGTGCCAGCAGCTTTACACTAGCGGGAGGGCCGACATCATTCAATGAGCAGTTCTTC.

V and J are TRBV9 and TRBJ2-5, with D unclear. Germline loops: CDR1 SGDLS, CDR2 YYNGEE. This CDR3 is 17 amino acids long. V was cut by 3 bases and J by 0 bases, with 18 bases left in between. CDR3 sequence reads: CASSDSPLGANQETQYF. The CDR3 DNA reads as TGTGCCAGCAGCGACTCCCCCCTCGGCGCGAACCAAGAGACCCAGTACTTC.

The chain is built from TRBV28 and TRBJ1-1; D not certain. V dropped 3 bases and J dropped 2 bases, with 13 bases sitting between them. The CDR3 is made up of 15 amino acids. CDR1 is MDHEN and CDR2 is SYDVKM in the germline V gene. CDR3 sequence reads: CASSFLPGSNTEAFF. DNA for the CDR3: TGTGCCAGCAGTTTTCTTCCTGGATCCAACACTGAAGCTTTCTTT.

There are a few counts of this clone. The rearrangement joins TRBV27 to TRBJ2-1; a weak D match, TRBD2 (6 bases). The CDR3 has 14 residues. Trimming stripped 7 bases from V and 5 bases from J, with 15 bases between. Germline V gives CDR1 MNHEY, CDR2 SMNVEV (reference sequence). The CDR3 here is CASKMGGTHNEQFF. Written as DNA, the CDR3 is TGTGCCAGCAAGATGGGAGGCACGCACAATGAGCAGTTCTTC.

The sample holds one count of this clone. The chain joins TRBV9 to TRBJ1-5; no reliable D call. V dropped 0 bases and J dropped 8 bases, with 12 bases sitting between them. The CDR3 spans 14 residues. Germline V CDR1 and CDR2: SGDLS, YYNGEE. The CDR3 DNA is TGTGCCAGCAGCGTAGAAGCATCCCGGGAGCCCCAGCATTTT. As protein: CASSVEASREPQHF.

The chain employs TRBV28 and TRBJ1-4; possible D gene TRBD1, 6 bases. Trimming shortened V by 6 bases and J by 4 bases, and 15 bases separated the two germline ends. This CDR3 is built from 15 residues. In germline, CDR1 is MDHEN, CDR2 SYDVKM. CDR3 loop: CASRVQGLNNEKLFF. The CDR3 DNA follows: TGTGCCAGCAGGGTACAGGGACTTAATAATGAAAAACTGTTTTTT.

The table lists this clone with a few counts. The V gene is TRBV5-1, the J gene TRBJ2-7, with a tentative D call TRBD2 (5 bases). V lost 4 bases to trimming and J lost 5 bases, with 13 bases between them. The length of the CDR3 is 13 residues. Germline V gives CDR1 SGHRS, CDR2 YFSETQ. This chain's CDR3 is CASSGGVGDEQYF. DNA for the CDR3: TGCGCCAGCAGCGGAGGAGTCGGGGACGAGCAGTACTTC.

The gene calls are TRBV7-8 and TRBJ2-7; D gene ambiguous. Trimming removed 5 bases at V and 6 bases at J, with 8 bases between. CDR1 and CDR2 (germline): SGHVS, FQNEAQ. There are 11 residues in the CDR3. The CDR3 nucleotides are TGTGCCAGCAGCGCCCACCTCGAGCAGTACTTC. Amino acids: CASSAHLEQYF.

The chain couples TRBV5-1 to TRBJ2-1, with TRBD2 matching over 7 bases. Germline values: CDR1 SGHRS, CDR2 YFSETQ. The trim removed 4 bases at V and 4 bases at J, leaving 5 bases unmatched. This CDR3 contains 14 residues. The CDR3 loop is CASSPGTIYNEQFF. In nucleotides, the CDR3 is TGCGCCAGCAGCCCCGGGACTATTTACAATGAGCAGTTCTTC.

The genes are TRBV15 and TRBJ1-2, with D tentatively TRBD1 (5 bases). The V end was cut by 5 bases, the J end by 5 bases, with 15 bases between. Germline CDR1 LNHNV, CDR2 YYDKDF (reference sequence). This CDR3 has 14 residues. As DNA, the CDR3 is TGTGCCACCAGCCCTAGGGGCGGAAGGTATGGCTACACCTTC. This sequence encodes CATSPRGGRYGYTF.

This sequence joins TRBV4-1 and TRBJ1-3; the match to TRBD1 covers 9 bases. The J segment lost 0 bases and the V segment lost 3 bases, leaving 0 bases of the junction unmatched. The CDR3 has 15 amino acids. Germline V CDR1 and CDR2: MGHRA, YSYEKL. The CDR3 coding sequence is TGCGCCAGCAGCCAGGGACAGGGCTCTGGAAACACCATATATTTT. Residues: CASSQGQGSGNTIYF.

The chain joins TRBV5-4 to TRBJ1-3; D perhaps matches TRBD1 (5 bases). V lost 2 bases and J 1 base, leaving 7 bases between the germline ends. CDR1 is SGHNT, CDR2 YYREEE, per germline (reference sequence). The CDR3 is 14 residues long. CDR3 loop: CASSLSGSGNTIYF. The CDR3 DNA reads as TGTGCCAGCAGCTTATCAGGGTCTGGAAACACCATATATTTT.

V and J are TRBV4-1 and TRBJ2-1; D call uncertain. Germline lookup yields CDR1 MGHRA and CDR2 YSYEKL. V lost 0 bases, J lost 7 bases, and 7 bases lay in between. The CDR3 is 13 residues long. The DNA for the CDR3 is TGCGCCAGCAGCCAAGAGAGTGGGAATGAGCAGTTCTTC. Protein sequence: CASSQESGNEQFF.

The genes are TRBV7-6 and TRBJ2-7, with D unresolved. The CDR3 runs to 15 residues. Germline CDR1 is SGHVS and CDR2 is FNYEAQ. Trimming pared 0 bases from V and 2 bases from J, leaving 11 bases between. CDR3 region: CASSLAKDGAYEQYF. The CDR3 nucleotides are TGTGCCAGCAGCTTAGCCAAGGACGGAGCCTACGAGCAGTACTTC.

The CDR3 protein is CASSSATGTTPYEQYF. DNA of the CDR3: TGTGCCAGCAGCTCCGCGACAGGGACCACTCCCTACGAGCAGTACTTC. This chain links TRBV11-3 with TRBJ2-7, with TRBD1 matching over 7 bases. The CDR3 is 16 residues long. The V gene's germline CDR1 is SGHNT and CDR2 YENEEA. V was clipped by 4 bases and J by 2 bases; unmatched bases: 11.

This chain uses TRBV7-7 with TRBJ2-1, with D hard to call. CDR1 and CDR2 (germline): SSHAT, FNYEAQ (reference sequence). The CDR3 contains 15 residues. Between the trimmed V and J ends, which lost 1 base and 0 bases, there was a span of 7 bases. In nucleotides, the CDR3 is TGTGCCAGCAGCTTAGATGGAAGCTCCTACAATGAGCAGTTCTTC. Protein: CASSLDGSSYNEQFF.

This clone was counted once. The chain links TRBV5-4 to TRBJ2-1; TRBD2 aligns across 8 bases. The CDR3 length is 14 residues. The trim removed 4 bases at V and 8 bases at J, leaving 8 bases unmatched. The germline V gene encodes CDR1 SGHNT and CDR2 YYREEE (reference sequence). The CDR3, as DNA: TGTGCCAGCAGCCCCCCCGGGGGGGGCGATGAGCAGTTCTTC. Translated, it gives CASSPPGGGDEQFF.

This rearrangement joins TRBV7-9 to TRBJ2-2, with a weak D call TRBD2 (6 bases). V shed 11 bases and J shed 0 bases, with 10 bases lying between them. The CDR3 has 13 residues. Germline assignment: CDR1 SEHNR and CDR2 FQNEAQ (reference sequence). CDR3: CAELATNTGELFF. CDR3 in DNA: TGTGCCGAACTAGCTACGAACACCGGGGAGCTGTTTTTT.

V usage is TRBV5-1 and J usage is TRBJ2-1; 14 bases fit TRBD2. The V gene end was trimmed by 4 bases and the J gene end by 1 base; junction bases not matched to a gene: 10. The CDR3 length is 19 residues. Germline V gene lookup returns CDR1 SGHRS and CDR2 YFSETQ. For the CDR3, the DNA is TGCGCCAGCAGCCCCTTTTGGACTAGCGGGGGGTCATCCTACAATGAGCAGTTCTTC. It yields the protein CASSPFWTSGGSSYNEQFF.

V gene TRBV5-8 combines with J gene TRBJ1-1; D is unresolved. CDR1 is SGHTS, CDR2 YDEGEE, per germline. This CDR3 region has 14 residues. V was shortened by 5 bases and J by 1 base, with 12 bases between the two germline ends. The CDR3 loop reads CASSQVAGNTEAFF. The CDR3 DNA reads as TGTGCCAGCAGTCAGGTCGCAGGGAACACTGAAGCTTTCTTT.

The chain links TRBV19 to TRBJ2-1, with a possible D match to TRBD1 (7 bases). Germline V gene lookup returns CDR1 LNHDA and CDR2 SQIVND (reference sequence). CDR3 length equals 12 residues. V was pared by 5 bases and J by 8 bases, with 10 bases between. CDR3 residues: CASSPGGHEQFF. CDR3 nucleotide sequence: TGTGCCAGTAGTCCAGGGGGGCATGAGCAGTTCTTC.

The chain recombines TRBV27 with TRBJ2-7; D ambiguous. V lost 3 bases to trimming and J lost 4 bases, with 7 bases between them. CDR1 is MNHEY, CDR2 SMNVEV, per germline (reference sequence). CDR3 length: 12 amino acids. The CDR3 nucleotides are TGTGCCAGCAGTTTCGTTGGGTACGAGCAGTACTTC. It is translated as CASSFVGYEQYF.

The chain combines TRBV19 with TRBJ2-7, with D possibly TRBD2 on 6 matching bases. Per germline, CDR1 LNHDA and CDR2 SQIVND (reference sequence). The CDR3 is 14 amino acids. Trimming took off 5 bases at V and 0 bases at J, with 11 bases between the two ends. The CDR3 loop reads CASSPYGSSYEQYF. CDR3 DNA: TGTGCCAGTAGTCCATACGGGAGCTCCTACGAGCAGTACTTC.

The V call is TRBV6-5, the J call TRBJ1-2; a weak D match, TRBD1 (5 bases). Germline-derived CDR1 and CDR2 are MNHEY and SVGAGI. V lost 1 base, J lost 4 bases, and 16 bases lay in between. This CDR3 is 16 amino acids long. The DNA of the CDR3 is TGTGCCAGCAGTTACTACGGGACCCCGGCCGGCTATGGCTACACCTTC. It is translated as CASSYYGTPAGYGYTF.

The chain carries TRBV28 and TRBJ2-2; 7 bases line up with TRBD1. Trimming at V came to 6 bases and at J to 4 bases, leaving 5 bases not matched to a gene. The CDR3 contains 14 residues. The germline CDR1 and CDR2 sequences are MDHEN and SYDVKM. The CDR3, as DNA: TGTGCCAGCAGACGGGACAGTATCACCGGGGAGCTGTTTTTT. Its translation is CASRRDSITGELFF.

The chain recombines TRBV15 with TRBJ1-1; the D is unclear. The germline V and J ends were trimmed by 6 bases and 6 bases, with 11 bases remaining between them. The CDR3 covers 12 residues. CDR1 is LNHNV, CDR2 YYDKDF, per germline (reference sequence). CDR3 sequence: CATSSRTAEAFF. CDR3 DNA sequence: TGTGCCACCAGTAGTAGGACGGCTGAAGCTTTCTTT.